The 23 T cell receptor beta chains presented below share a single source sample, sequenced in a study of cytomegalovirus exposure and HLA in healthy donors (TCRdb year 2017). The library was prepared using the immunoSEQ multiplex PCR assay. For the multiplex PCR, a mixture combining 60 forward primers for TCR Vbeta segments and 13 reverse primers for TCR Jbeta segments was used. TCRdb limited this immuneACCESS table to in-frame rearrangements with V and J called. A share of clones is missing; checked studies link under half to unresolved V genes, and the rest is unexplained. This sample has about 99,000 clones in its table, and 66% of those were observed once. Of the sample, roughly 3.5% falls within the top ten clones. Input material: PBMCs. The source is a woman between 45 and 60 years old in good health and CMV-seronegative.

CDR3 sequence: CASSYLWGAGELFF. The CDR3 nucleotides are TGTGCCAGCAGTTACTTATGGGGGGCCGGGGAGCTGTTTTTT. The rearrangement uses TRBV6-5 and TRBJ2-2, with D tentatively TRBD2 (6 bases). The CDR3 length is 14 residues. Germline lookup yields CDR1 MNHEY and CDR2 SVGAGI. Trimming left V 1 base short and J 6 bases short, with 9 bases between.

The CDR3 sequence is CASSPGQGASEAFF. The DNA of the CDR3 is TGTGCCAGCAGCCCGGGACAGGGGGCGTCTGAAGCTTTCTTT. This chain links TRBV4-2 with TRBJ1-1, with 12 bases fitting TRBD1. V was pared by 4 bases and J by 6 bases, with 3 bases of the junction left unmatched. There are 14 residues in the CDR3. Germline lookup yields CDR1 LGHNA and CDR2 YNFKEQ.

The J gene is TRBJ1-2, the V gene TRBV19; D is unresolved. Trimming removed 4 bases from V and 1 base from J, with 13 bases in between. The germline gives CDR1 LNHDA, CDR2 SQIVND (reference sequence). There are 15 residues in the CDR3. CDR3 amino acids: CASSTVHRGNYGYTF. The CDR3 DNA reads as TGTGCCAGTAGTACAGTACACCGGGGTAACTATGGCTACACCTTC. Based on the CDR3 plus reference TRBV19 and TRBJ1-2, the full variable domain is DGGITQSPKYLFRKEGQNVTLSCEQNLNHDAMYWYRQDPGQGLRLIYYSQIVNDFQKGDIAEGYSVSREKKESFPLTVTSAQKNPTAFYLCASSTVHRGNYGYTFGSGTRLTVV.

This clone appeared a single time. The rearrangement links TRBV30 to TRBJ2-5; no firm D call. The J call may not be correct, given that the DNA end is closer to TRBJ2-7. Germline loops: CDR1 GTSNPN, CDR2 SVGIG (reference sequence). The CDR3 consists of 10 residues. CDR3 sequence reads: CAWGLYEQYF. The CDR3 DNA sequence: TGTGCCTGGGGGCTCTACGAGCAGTACTTC.

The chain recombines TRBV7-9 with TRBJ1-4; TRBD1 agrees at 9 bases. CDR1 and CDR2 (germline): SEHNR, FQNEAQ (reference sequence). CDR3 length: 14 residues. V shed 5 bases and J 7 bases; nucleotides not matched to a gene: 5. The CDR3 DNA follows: TGTGCCAGCAGCCTGGGACAGGGTCTTGAAAAACTGTTTTTT. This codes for CASSLGQGLEKLFF.

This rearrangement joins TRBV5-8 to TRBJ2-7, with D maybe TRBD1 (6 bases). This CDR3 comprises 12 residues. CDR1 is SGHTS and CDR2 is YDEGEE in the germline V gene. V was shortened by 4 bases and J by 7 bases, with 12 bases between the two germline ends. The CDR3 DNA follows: TGTGCCAGCAGCCCCCATACAGGGGAGCAGTACTTC. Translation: CASSPHTGEQYF.

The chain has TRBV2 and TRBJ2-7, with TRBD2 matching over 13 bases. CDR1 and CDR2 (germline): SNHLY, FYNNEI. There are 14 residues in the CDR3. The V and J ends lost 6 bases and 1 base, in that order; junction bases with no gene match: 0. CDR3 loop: CASRGLAGSYEQYF. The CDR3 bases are TGTGCCAGCAGGGGACTAGCGGGGTCCTACGAGCAGTACTTC.

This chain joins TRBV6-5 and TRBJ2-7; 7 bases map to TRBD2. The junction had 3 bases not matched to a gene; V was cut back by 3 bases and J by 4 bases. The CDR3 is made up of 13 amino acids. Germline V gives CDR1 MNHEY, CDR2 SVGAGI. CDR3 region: CASSYWEGYEQYF. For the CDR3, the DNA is TGTGCCAGCAGTTATTGGGAGGGGTACGAGCAGTACTTC.

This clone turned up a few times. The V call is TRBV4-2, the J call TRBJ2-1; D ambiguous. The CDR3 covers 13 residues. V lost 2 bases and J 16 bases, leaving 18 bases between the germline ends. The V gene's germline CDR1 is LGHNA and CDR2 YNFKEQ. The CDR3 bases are TGTGCCAGCAGCCAAAGCCTCTACAATGAGCGTTTCTTC. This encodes CASSQSLYNERFF.

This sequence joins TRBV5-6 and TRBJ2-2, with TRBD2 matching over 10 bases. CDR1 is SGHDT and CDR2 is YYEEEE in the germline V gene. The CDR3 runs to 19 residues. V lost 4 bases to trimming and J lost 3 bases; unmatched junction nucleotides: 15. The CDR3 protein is CASSTSRSSGRRYTGELFF. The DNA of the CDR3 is TGTGCCAGCAGCACGAGTAGGTCTAGCGGGAGACGGTACACCGGGGAGCTGTTTTTT. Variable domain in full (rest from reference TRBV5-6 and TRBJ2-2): DAGVTQSPTHLIKTRGQQVTLRCSPKSGHDTVSWYQQALGQGPQFIFQYYEEEERQRGNFPDRFSGHQFPNYSSELNVNALLLGDSALYLCASSTSRSSGRRYTGELFFGEGSRLTVL.

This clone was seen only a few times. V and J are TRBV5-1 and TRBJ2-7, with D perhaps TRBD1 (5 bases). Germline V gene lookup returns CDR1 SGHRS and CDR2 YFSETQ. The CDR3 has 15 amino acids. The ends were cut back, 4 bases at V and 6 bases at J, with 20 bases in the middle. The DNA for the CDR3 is TGCGCCAGCAGCATCCCGTCGGCAGGGTCGGGCGAGCAGTACTTC. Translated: CASSIPSAGSGEQYF.

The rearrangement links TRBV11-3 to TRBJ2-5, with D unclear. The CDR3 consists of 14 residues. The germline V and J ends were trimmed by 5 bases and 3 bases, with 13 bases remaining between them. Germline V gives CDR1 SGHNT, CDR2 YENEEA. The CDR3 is CASSRSAEEETQYF. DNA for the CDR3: TGTGCCAGCAGCCGCTCGGCGGAAGAAGAGACCCAGTACTTC.

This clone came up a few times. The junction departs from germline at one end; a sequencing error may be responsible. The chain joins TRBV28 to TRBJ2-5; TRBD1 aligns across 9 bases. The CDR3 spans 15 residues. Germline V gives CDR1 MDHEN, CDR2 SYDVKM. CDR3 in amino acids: CASTLPGQGTETQYF. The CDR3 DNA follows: TGTGCCAGCACTTTACCGGGACAGGGAACGGAGACCCAGTACTTC.

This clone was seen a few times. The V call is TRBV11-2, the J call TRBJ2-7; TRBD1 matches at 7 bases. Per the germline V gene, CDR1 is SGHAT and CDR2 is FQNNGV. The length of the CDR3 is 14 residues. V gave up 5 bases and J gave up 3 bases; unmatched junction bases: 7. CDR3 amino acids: CASSVTGTVYEQYF. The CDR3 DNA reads TGTGCCAGCAGCGTAACCGGGACAGTCTACGAGCAGTACTTC.

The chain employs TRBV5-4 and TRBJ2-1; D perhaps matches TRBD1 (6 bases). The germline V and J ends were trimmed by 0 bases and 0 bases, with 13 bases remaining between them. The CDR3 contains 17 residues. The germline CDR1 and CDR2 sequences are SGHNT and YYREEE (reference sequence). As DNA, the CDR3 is TGTGCCAGCAGCTTGGGGGGTGGGGGCCACTCCTACAATGAGCAGTTCTTC. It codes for CASSLGGGGHSYNEQFF.

The CDR3 sequence is CAIRGQGNYEQYF. The CDR3 bases are TGTGCCATCCGTGGACAGGGGAACTACGAGCAGTACTTC. The chain uses TRBV10-3 and TRBJ2-7; 9 bases map to TRBD1. V trimming: 8 bases; J trimming: 3 bases; junction bases outside the gene matches: 5. CDR1 and CDR2 from the germline V gene are ENHRY and SYGVKD. This CDR3 has 13 amino acids.

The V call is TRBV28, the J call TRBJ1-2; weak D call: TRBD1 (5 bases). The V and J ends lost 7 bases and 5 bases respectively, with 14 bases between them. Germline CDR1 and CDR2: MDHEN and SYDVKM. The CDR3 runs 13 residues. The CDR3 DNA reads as TGTGCCAGCAAGTCGGGGGGAGGTTATGGCTACACCTTC. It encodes CASKSGGGYGYTF.

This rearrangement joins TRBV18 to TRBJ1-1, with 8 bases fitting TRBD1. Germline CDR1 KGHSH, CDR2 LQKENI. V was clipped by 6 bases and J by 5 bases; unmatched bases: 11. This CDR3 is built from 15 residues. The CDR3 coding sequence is TGTGCCAGCTCGGAACTTCAGGGGGCGGGAACTGAAGCTTTCTTT. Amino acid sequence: CASSELQGAGTEAFF.

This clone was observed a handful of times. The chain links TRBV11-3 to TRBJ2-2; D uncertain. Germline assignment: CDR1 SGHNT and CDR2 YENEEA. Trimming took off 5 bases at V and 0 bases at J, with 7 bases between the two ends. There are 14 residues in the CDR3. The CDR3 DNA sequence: TGTGCCAGCAGCATACGGGCGAACACCGGGGAGCTGTTTTTT. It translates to CASSIRANTGELFF.

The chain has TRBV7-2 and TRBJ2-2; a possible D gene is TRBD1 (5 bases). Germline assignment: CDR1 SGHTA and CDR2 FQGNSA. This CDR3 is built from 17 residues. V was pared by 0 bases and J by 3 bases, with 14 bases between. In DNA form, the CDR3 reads TGTGCCAGCAGCTTAGCGGTCGTGACAGTCTACACCGGGGAGCTGTTTTTT. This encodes CASSLAVVTVYTGELFF.

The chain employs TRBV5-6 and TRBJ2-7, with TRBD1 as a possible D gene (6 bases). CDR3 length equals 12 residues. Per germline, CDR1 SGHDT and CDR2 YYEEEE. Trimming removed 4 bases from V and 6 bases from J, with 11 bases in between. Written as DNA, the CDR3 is TGTGCCAGCAGCCCCGGGACATCCGAGCAGTACTTC. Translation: CASSPGTSEQYF. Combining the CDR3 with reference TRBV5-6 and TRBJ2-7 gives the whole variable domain DAGVTQSPTHLIKTRGQQVTLRCSPKSGHDTVSWYQQALGQGPQFIFQYYEEEERQRGNFPDRFSGHQFPNYSSELNVNALLLGDSALYLCASSPGTSEQYFGPGTRLTVT.

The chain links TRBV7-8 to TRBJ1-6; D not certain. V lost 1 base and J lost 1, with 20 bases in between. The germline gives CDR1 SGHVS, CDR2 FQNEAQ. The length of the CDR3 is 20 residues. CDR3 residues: CASSLVQVQKGRSYNSPLHF. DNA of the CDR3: TGTGCCAGCAGCTTAGTTCAGGTTCAAAAAGGGAGGTCCTATAATTCACCCCTCCACTTT.

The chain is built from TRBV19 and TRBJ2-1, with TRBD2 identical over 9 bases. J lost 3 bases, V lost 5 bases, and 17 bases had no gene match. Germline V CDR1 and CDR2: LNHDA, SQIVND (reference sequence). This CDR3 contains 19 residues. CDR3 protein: CASSLEGIAGVGGYNEQFF. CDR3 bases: TGTGCCAGTAGTCTGGAGGGGATAGCGGGAGTGGGAGGCTACAATGAGCAGTTCTTC. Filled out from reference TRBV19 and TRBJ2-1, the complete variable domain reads DGGITQSPKYLFRKEGQNVTLSCEQNLNHDAMYWYRQDPGQGLRLIYYSQIVNDFQKGDIAEGYSVSREKKESFPLTVTSAQKNPTAFYLCASSLEGIAGVGGYNEQFFGPGTRLTVL.